This T cell receptor (beta chain) was found in a study of blood T cell repertoires in COVID-19. Study at large: COVID-19 samples from acute and convalescent phases originated in the United States, Italy and Spain. The analysed material was cDNA or gDNA that came from T cells, B-cell-depleted T cells, or PBMCs.

In the study's own analysis: Amplified reference gene primers provided the basis for estimating nucleated cell counts. Assay used: immunoSEQ multiplex PCR; TCRdb lists only in-frame clones, some missing. That table gives V, J and clone size, and the DNA gave D and trimming. The sample lists over 250,000 clones; about 80% were seen once. The material sequenced was peripheral blood. The TCR sequence derives from a woman between 50 and 59 years old who had recovered from COVID-19.

The CDR3 region has the DNA TGTGCCAGCAGCGTCCACCAGACAGCCGCCCCTGGAAACACCATATATTTT. Its translation is CASSVHQTAAPGNTIYF. The chain has TRBV9 and TRBJ1-3; perhaps TRBD1 as D (5 bases). The CDR3 is 17 residues long. The germline gives CDR1 SGDLS, CDR2 YYNGEE. Trimming took 2 bases from V and 2 from J, leaving 17 bases between them. Looking up the rest from reference TRBV9 and TRBJ1-3 gives the full variable domain: DSGVTQTPKHLITATGQRVTLRCSPRSGDLSVYWYQQSLDQGLQFLIQYYNGEERAKGNILERFSAQQFPDLHSELNLSSLELGDSALYFCASSVHQTAAPGNTIYFGEGSWLTVV.